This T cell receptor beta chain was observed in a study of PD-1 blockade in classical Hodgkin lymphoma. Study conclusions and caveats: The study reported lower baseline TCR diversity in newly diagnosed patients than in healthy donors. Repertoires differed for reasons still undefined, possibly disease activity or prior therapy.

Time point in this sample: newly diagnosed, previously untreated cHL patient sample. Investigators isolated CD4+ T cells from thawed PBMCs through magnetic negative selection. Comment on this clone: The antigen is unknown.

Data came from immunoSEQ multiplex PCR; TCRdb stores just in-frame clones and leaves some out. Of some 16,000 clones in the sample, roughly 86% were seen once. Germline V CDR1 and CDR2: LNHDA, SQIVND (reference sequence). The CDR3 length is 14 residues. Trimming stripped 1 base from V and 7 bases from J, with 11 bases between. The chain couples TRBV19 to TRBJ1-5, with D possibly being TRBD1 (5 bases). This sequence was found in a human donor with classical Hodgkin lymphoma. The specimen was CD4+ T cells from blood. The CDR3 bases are TGTGCCAGTAGTATAGGCAGGCAGGGACAGCCCCAGCATTTT. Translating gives CASSIGRQGQPQHF.